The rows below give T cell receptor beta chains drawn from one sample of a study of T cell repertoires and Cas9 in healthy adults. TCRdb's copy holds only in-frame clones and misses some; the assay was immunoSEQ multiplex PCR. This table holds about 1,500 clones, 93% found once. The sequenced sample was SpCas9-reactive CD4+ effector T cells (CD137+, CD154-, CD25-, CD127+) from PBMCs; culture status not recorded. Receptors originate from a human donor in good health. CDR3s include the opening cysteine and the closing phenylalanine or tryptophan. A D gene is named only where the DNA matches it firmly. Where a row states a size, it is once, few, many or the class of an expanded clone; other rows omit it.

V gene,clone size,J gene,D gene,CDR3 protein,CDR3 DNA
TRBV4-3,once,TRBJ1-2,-,CASSQDHAGGSYGYTF,TGCGCCAGCAGCCAAGACCATGCGGGGGGAAGCTATGGCTACACCTTC
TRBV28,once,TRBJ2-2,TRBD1,CASSYPRDRPNTGELFF,TGTGCCAGCAGCTACCCCCGGGACAGGCCGAACACCGGGGAGCTGTTTTTT
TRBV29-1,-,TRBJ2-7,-,CSTRTAPYEQYF,TGCAGCACCCGGACAGCGCCCTACGAGCAGTACTTC
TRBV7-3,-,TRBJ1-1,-,CASSPIKGVEAFF,TGTGCCAGCAGCCCAATCAAAGGGGTAGAAGCTTTCTTT
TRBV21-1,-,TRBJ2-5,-,CASSPPRAQETQYF,TGTGCCAGCAGCCCCCCGAGAGCGCAAGAGACCCAGTACTTC
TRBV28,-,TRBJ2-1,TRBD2,CASTATSGTYNEQFF,TGTGCCAGCACCGCGACTAGCGGGACCTACAATGAGCAGTTCTTC
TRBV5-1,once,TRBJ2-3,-,CASSSAGGDTDTQYF,TGCGCCAGCAGCTCCGCAGGGGGGGACACAGATACGCAGTATTTT
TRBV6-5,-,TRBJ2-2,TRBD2,CASSYRGDGTGELFF,TGTGCCAGCAGTTATCGGGGGGACGGCACCGGGGAGCTGTTTTTT
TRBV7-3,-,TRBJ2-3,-,CASSLIPLADTQYF,TGTGCCAGCAGCCTAATCCCCCTAGCAGATACGCAGTATTTT
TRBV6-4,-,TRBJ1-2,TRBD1,CASSDSTGTGVRYTF,TGTGCCAGCAGTGACTCGACCGGGACAGGGGTGCGCTACACCTTC
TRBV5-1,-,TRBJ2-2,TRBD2,CASSFVLSTSRGAGELFF,TGCGCCAGCAGCTTTGTGTTATCGACTAGCCGGGGGGCCGGGGAGCTGTTTTTT
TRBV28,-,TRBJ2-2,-,CASSLGTLNTGELFF,TGTGCCAGCAGCCTCGGGACTCTGAACACCGGGGAGCTGTTTTTT
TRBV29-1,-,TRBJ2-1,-,CSVEEGGEGSGEQFF,TGCAGCGTTGAAGAAGGGGGTGAAGGGTCAGGGGAGCAGTTCTTC
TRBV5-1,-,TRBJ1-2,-,CATSAEGVYGYTF,TGCGCCACCAGCGCCGAGGGGGTTTATGGCTACACCTTC
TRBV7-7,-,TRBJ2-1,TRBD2,CASSLHLAGGPNEQFF,TGTGCCAGCAGCCTACATCTAGCGGGGGGGCCCAATGAGCAGTTCTTC
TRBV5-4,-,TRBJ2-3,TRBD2,CASSPSGRRAGTDTQYF,TGTGCCAGCAGCCCGAGCGGGAGGCGAGCCGGTACAGATACGCAGTATTTT
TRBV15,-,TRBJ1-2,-,CATSGIGRRPYGYTF,TGTGCCACCAGCGGAATAGGACGGAGGCCCTATGGCTACACCTTC
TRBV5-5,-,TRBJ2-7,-,CASSRGGYEQYF,TGTGCCAGCAGCCGGGGAGGCTACGAGCAGTACTTC
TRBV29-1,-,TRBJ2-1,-,CSVEDWRAITDEQFF,TGCAGCGTTGAAGATTGGAGGGCGATAACCGATGAGCAGTTCTTC
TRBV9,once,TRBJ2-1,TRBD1,CASSVGDRVLNEQFF,TGTGCCAGCAGCGTAGGGGACAGGGTCCTCAATGAGCAGTTCTTC
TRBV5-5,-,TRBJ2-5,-,CASKFEGLLETQYF,TGTGCCAGCAAATTCGAGGGGCTGTTAGAGACCCAGTACTTC
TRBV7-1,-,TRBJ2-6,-,CASSTRIHEDKSRANVLTF,TGTGCCAGCAGCACAAGAATTCACGAGGACAAAAGTCGGGCCAACGTCCTGACTTTC
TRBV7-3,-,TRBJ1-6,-,CASSKGLRSPLHF,TGTGCCAGCAGCAAGGGACTTCGGTCACCCCTCCACTTT
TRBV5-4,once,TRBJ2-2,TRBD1,CASRLDRGQSGELFF,TGTGCCAGCAGATTGGACAGGGGGCAATCCGGGGAGCTGTTTTTT
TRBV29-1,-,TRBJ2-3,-,CSVDSADTQYF,TGCAGCGTTGACAGTGCAGATACGCAGTATTTT
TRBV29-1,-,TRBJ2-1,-,CSVEDIYEQFF,TGCAGCGTTGAAGATATCTATGAGCAGTTCTTC
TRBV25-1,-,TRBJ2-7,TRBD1,CATTSRDRDYEQYF,TGTGCCACTACGTCCCGGGACAGGGACTACGAGCAGTACTTC
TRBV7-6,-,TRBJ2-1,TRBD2,CASSGTTGTRGGREQFF,TGTGCCAGCAGCGGCACTACCGGGACTAGGGGGGGTAGGGAGCAGTTCTTC
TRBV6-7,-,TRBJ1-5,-,CASSVGQANQPQHF,TGTGCCAGCAGCGTAGGGCAAGCAAATCAGCCCCAGCATTTT
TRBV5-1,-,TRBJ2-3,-,CASSYRSTDTQYF,TGCGCCAGCAGCTATAGAAGCACAGATACGCAGTATTTT
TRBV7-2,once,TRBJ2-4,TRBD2,CASAGIAGGEGNF,TGTGCCAGCGCTGGGATAGCGGGAGGAGAGGGGAACTTC
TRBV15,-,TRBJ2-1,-,CATSRSGVYNEQFF,TGTGCCACCAGCAGGAGCGGCGTTTACAATGAGCAGTTCTTC
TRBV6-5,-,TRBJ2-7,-,CASRRDSSYEQYF,TGTGCCAGCAGGCGGGACAGCTCCTACGAGCAGTACTTC
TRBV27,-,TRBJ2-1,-,CASSSPGNYNEQFF,TGTGCCAGCAGTTCTCCGGGAAACTACAATGAGCAGTTCTTC
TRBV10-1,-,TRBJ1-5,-,CASREKTGYSNQPQHF,TGCGCCAGCAGAGAAAAAACGGGCTATAGCAATCAGCCCCAGCATTTT
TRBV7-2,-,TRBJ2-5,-,CASSRAQGGTQYF,TGTGCCAGCAGCCGAGCACAGGGCGGGACCCAGTACTTC
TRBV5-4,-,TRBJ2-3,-,CASSRLHSTDTQYF,TGTGCCAGCAGCCGTTTACATAGCACAGATACGCAGTATTTT
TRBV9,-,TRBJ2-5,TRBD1,CASSDRDRGLETQYF,TGTGCCAGCAGCGACAGGGACAGGGGGCTAGAGACCCAGTACTTC
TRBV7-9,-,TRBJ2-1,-,CASSLGQYNEQFF,TGTGCCAGCAGCTTAGGGCAGTACAATGAGCAGTTCTTC
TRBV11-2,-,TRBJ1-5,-,CASSLGHRADQPQHF,TGTGCCAGCAGCTTAGGGCACAGGGCCGATCAGCCCCAGCATTTT
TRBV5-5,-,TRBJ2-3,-,CASSLIEGTDTQYF,TGTGCCAGCAGCCTCATAGAGGGAACAGATACGCAGTATTTT
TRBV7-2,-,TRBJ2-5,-,CASSLGDPPETQYF,TGTGCCAGCAGCTTAGGAGACCCCCCGGAGACCCAGTACTTC
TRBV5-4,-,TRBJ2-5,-,CASSLALLDAKETQYF,TGTGCCAGCAGCTTGGCGCTATTGGATGCGAAAGAGACCCAGTACTTC
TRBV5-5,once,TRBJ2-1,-,CASSLELLYNEQFF,TGTGCCAGCAGCTTGGAACTACTCTACAATGAGCAGTTCTTC
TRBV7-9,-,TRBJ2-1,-,CASSLARLDEQFF,TGTGCCAGCAGCTTAGCACGTTTGGATGAGCAGTTCTTC
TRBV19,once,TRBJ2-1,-,CASSKGQMWNEQFF,TGTGCCAGTAGTAAAGGACAGATGTGGAATGAGCAGTTCTTC
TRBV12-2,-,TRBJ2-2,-,CARRLAQGGAGELFF,TGTGCAAGGCGCTTAGCCCAAGGGGGGGCCGGGGAGCTGTTTTTT
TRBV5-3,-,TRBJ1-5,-,CARSLGKDNQPQHF,TGTGCCAGAAGCTTGGGTAAGGACAATCAGCCCCAGCATTTT
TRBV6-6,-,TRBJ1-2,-,CASSRGANYGYTF,TGTGCCAGCAGCAGGGGCGCTAACTATGGCTACACCTTC
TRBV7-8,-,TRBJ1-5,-,CASSLEAVPRYQPQHF,TGTGCCAGCAGCTTAGAGGCAGTTCCTCGCTATCAGCCCCAGCATTTT
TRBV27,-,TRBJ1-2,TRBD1,CASSPKSDRAPYGYTF,TGTGCCAGCAGCCCCAAATCGGACAGGGCTCCTTATGGCTACACCTTC
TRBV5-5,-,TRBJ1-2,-,CASSLDSGAMWGYTF,TGTGCCAGCAGCTTGGATTCGGGGGCAATGTGGGGCTACACCTTC
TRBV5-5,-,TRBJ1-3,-,CASSLDRNRGNTIYF,TGTGCCAGCAGCTTGGATAGGAATCGAGGAAACACCATATATTTT
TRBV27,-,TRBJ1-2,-,CASGMRGVFGYTF,TGTGCCAGCGGGATGAGGGGTGTCTTCGGCTACACCTTC
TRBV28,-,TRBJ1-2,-,CASERGGYTF,TGTGCCAGCGAAAGGGGTGGCTACACCTTC
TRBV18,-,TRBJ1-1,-,CASSPRGMNTEAFF,TGTGCCAGCTCACCACGGGGTATGAACACTGAAGCTTTCTTT
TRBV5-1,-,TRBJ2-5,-,CASKASLGPATTLASETQYF,TGCGCCAGCAAAGCCAGTCTAGGGCCGGCGACTACCCTTGCGTCTGAGACCCAGTACTTC
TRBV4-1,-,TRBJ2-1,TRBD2,CASSQEEDPDGTRDTEQFF,TGCGCCAGCAGCCAAGAGGAAGATCCGGACGGGACTAGGGACACTGAGCAGTTCTTC